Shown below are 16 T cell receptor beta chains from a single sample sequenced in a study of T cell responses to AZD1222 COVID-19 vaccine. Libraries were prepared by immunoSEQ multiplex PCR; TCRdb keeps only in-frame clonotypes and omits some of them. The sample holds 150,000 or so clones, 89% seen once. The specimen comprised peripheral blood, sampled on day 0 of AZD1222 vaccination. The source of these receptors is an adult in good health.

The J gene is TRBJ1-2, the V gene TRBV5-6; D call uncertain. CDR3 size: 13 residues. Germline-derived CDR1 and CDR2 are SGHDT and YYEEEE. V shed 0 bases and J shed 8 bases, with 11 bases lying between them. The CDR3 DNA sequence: TGTGCCAGCAGCTTGGCCGATGGGAAAGGCTACACCTTC. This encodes CASSLADGKGYTF.

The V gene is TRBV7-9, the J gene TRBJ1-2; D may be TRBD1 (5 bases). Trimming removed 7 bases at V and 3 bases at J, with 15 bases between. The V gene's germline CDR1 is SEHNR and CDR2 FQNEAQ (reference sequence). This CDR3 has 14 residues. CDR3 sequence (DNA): TGTGCCAGCACCAATCGGGGGAGGGACTATGGCTACACCTTC. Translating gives CASTNRGRDYGYTF.

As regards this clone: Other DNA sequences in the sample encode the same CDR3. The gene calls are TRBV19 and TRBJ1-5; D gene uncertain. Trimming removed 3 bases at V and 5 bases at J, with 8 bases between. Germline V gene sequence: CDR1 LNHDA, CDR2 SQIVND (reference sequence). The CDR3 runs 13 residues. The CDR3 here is CASSIDRDQPQHF. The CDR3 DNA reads TGTGCCAGTAGTATTGACCGGGATCAGCCCCAGCATTTT.

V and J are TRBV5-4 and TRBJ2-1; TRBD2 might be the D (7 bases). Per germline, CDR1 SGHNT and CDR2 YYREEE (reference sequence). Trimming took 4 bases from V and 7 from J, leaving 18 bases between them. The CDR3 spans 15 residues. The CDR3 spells CASSPKGGLKNEQFF. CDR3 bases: TGTGCCAGCAGCCCGAAGGGGGGGCTTAAGAATGAGCAGTTCTTC.

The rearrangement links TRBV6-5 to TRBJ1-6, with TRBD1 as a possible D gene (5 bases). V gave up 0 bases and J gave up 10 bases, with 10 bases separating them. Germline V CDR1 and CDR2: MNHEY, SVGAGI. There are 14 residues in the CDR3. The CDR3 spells CASSYSVGPSPLHF. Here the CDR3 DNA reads TGTGCCAGCAGTTACTCCGTGGGGCCATCACCCCTCCACTTT.

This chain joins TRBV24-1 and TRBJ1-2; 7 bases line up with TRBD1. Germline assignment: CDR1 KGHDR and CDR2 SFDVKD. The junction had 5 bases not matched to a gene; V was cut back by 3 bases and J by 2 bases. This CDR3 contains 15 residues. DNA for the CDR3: TGTGCCACCAGTGATCCCAGGGGGGGAAACTATGGCTACACCTTC. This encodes CATSDPRGGNYGYTF.

The CDR3 loop reads CASSFSSVGNEQFF. CDR3 bases: TGTGCCAGCAGCTTTTCATCAGTAGGCAATGAGCAGTTCTTC. The chain is built from TRBV11-3 and TRBJ2-1; D not resolved. CDR1 is SGHNT, CDR2 YENEEA, per germline. Trimming stripped 3 bases from V and 6 bases from J, with 12 bases between. There are 14 residues in the CDR3.

This CDR3 reads CASSLEGRTEAFF. For the CDR3, the DNA is TGTGCCAGCAGCTTAGAGGGAAGGACTGAAGCTTTCTTT. The chain is built from TRBV11-3 and TRBJ1-1, with D unresolved. V lost 0 bases and J 5 bases, leaving 7 bases between the germline ends. The germline V gene has CDR1 SGHNT and CDR2 YENEEA. The CDR3 runs 13 residues.

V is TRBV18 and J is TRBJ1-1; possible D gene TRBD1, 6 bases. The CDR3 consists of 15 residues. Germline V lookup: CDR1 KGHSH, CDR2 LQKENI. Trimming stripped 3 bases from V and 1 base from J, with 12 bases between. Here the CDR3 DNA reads TGTGCCAGCTCACCCACCTACAGGGAGAACACTGAAGCTTTCTTT. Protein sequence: CASSPTYRENTEAFF.

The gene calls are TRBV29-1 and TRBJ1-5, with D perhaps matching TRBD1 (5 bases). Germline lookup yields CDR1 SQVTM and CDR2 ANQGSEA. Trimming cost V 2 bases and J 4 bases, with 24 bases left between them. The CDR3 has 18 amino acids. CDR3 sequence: CSVESPAGQCSSNQPQHF. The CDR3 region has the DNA TGCAGCGTTGAAAGTCCGGCAGGGCAGTGTTCCTCAAATCAGCCCCAGCATTTT.

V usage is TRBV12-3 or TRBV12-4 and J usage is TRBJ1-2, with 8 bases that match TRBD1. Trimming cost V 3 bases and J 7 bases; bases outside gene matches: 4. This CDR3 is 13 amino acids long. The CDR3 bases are TGTGCCAGCAGTTTTGGGCAGGGGGCTGGCTACACCTTC. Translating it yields CASSFGQGAGYTF.

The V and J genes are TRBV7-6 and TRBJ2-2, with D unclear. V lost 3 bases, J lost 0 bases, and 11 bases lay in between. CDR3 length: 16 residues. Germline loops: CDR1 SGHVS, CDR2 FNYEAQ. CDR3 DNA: TGTGCCAGCAGCTTTCCGACGGAAGCGAACACCGGGGAGCTGTTTTTT. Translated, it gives CASSFPTEANTGELFF.

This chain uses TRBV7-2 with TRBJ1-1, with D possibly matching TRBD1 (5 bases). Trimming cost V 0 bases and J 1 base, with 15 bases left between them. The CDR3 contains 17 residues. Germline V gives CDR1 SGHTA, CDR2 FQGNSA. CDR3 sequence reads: CASSLAHRGPPNTEAFF. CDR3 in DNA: TGTGCCAGCAGCTTAGCGCATAGGGGCCCTCCGAACACTGAAGCTTTCTTT.

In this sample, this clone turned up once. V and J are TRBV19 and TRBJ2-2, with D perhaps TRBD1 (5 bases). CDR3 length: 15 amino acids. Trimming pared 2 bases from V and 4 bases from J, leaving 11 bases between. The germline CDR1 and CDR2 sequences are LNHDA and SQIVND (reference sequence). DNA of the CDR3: TGTGCCAGTAGTATACAGGAACAGGTCACCGGGGAGCTGTTTTTT. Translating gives CASSIQEQVTGELFF.

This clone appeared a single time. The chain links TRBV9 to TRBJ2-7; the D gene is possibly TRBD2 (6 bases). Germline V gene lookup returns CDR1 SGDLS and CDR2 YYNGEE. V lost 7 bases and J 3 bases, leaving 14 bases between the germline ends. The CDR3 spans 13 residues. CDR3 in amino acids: CASSRDLLYEQYF. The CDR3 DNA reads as TGTGCCAGCTCCCGGGACTTGCTCTACGAGCAGTACTTC.

The chain's CDR3 is CASSDSGSPLHF. CDR3 bases: TGTGCCAGCAGTGACTCCGGATCACCCCTCCACTTT. The chain recombines TRBV6-4 with TRBJ1-6, with unresolved D. Trimming cost V 0 bases and J 10 bases, with 4 bases left between them. Germline-derived CDR1 and CDR2 are MRHNA and SNTAGT. The CDR3 sequence is 12 residues long.